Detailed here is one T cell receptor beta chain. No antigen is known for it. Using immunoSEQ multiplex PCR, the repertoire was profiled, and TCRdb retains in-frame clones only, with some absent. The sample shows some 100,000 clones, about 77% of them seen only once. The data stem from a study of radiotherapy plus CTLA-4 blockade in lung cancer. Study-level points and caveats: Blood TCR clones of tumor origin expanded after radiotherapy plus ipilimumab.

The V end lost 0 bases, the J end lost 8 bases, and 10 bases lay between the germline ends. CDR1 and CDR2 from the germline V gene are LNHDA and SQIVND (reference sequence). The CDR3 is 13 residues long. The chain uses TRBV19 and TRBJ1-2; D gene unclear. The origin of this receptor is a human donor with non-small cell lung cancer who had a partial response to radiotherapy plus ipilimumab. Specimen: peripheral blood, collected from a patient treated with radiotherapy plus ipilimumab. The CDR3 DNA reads TGTGCCAGTAGTATAGAATCGGGGAGCGGCTACACCTTC. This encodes CASSIESGSGYTF.